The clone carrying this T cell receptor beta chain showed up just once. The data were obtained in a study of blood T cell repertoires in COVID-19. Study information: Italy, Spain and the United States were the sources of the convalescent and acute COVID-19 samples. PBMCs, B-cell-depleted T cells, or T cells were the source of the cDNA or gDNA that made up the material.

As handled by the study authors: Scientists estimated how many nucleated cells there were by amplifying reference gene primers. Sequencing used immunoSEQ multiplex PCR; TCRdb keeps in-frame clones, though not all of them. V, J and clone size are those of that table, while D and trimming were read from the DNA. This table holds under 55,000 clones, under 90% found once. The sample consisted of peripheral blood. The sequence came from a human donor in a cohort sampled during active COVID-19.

The CDR3: CAWSVRQPFGNQPQHF. The CDR3 nucleotides read TGTGCCTGGAGTGTACGACAGCCTTTTGGCAATCAGCCCCAGCATTTT. The rearrangement uses TRBV30 and TRBJ1-5; perhaps TRBD1 as D (5 bases). The length of the CDR3 is 16 residues. Trimming took off 0 bases at V and 2 bases at J, with 14 bases between the two ends. Germline CDR1 reads GTSNPN; CDR2 reads SVGIG (reference sequence).